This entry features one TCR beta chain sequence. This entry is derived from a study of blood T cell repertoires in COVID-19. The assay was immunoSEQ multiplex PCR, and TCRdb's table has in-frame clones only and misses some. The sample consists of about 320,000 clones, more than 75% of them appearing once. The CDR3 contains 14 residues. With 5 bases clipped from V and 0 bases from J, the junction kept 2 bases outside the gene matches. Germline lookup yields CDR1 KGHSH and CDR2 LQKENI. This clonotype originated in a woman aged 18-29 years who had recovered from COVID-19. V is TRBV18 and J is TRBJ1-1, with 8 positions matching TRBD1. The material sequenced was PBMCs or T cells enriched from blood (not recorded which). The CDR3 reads CASSVDRVNTEAFF. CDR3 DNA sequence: TGTGCCAGCTCAGTGGACAGGGTGAACACTGAAGCTTTCTTT.